This T cell receptor (beta chain) stems from a study of CD8+CD57+ T cells in acquired aplastic anemia. In the study overall: Sorted CD4+ plus CD8+ cells gave DNA averaging around 3 ug. Broader study findings: About 27 CD8+ CDR3 sequences were shared between patients and controls.

Investigators profiled TCR beta VDJ and CDR3 from genomic DNA template. One entry per CDR3 protein results from TCRdb running MiXCR on the reads. In the table there are about 180,000 distinct CDR3 sequences, 35% to 50% of which are singletons. The CDR3 covers 11 residues. CDR1 is LNHNV and CDR2 is YYDKDF in the germline V gene (reference sequence). Trimming removed 6 bases at V and 8 bases at J, with 7 bases between. A remark on this clonotype: Its antigen is currently unknown.

Sequencing was carried out using sorted CD4+, CD8+, or CD8+CD57+ T cells (not recorded which) from PBMCs. V is TRBV15 and J is TRBJ1-4; D is uncertain. The receptor comes from a human donor in good health. CDR3 sequence (DNA): TGTGCCACCAGAAATGAGGAAAAACTGTTTTTT. It specifies CATRNEEKLFF. The whole variable domain, remainder taken from reference TRBV15 and TRBJ1-4, is DAMVIQNPRYQVTQFGKPVTLSCSQTLNHNVMYWYQQKSSQAPKLLFHYYDKDFNNEADTPDNFQSRRPNTSFCFLDIRSPGLGDTAMYLCATRNEEKLFFGSGTQLSVL.